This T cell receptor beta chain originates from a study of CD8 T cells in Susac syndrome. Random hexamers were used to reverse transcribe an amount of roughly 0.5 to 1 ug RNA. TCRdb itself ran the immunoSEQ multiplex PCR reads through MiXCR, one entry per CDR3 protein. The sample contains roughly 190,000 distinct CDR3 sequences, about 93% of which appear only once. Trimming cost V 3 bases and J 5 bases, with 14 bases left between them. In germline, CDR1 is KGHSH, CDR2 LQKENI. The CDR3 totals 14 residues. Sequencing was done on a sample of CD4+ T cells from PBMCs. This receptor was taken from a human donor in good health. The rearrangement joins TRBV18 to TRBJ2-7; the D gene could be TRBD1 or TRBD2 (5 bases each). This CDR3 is CASSPLGAGDEQYF. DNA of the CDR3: TGTGCCAGCTCACCCCTCGGGGCCGGGGACGAGCAGTACTTC.